The present entry profiles one T cell receptor beta chain with its context. The antigen is undetermined. V lost 7 bases and J lost 4, with 20 bases in between. Germline CDR1 reads MDHEN; CDR2 reads SYDVKM. This CDR3 contains 15 residues. Use of 60 Vbeta and 13 Jbeta primers characterized the PCR. TCRdb keeps only in-frame clones here, not all; method: immunoSEQ multiplex PCR. This table holds about 200,000 clones, over 60% found once. This record comes from a study of cytomegalovirus exposure and HLA in healthy donors. Study in general: Previous work identified 120 million or so unique TCR beta sequences from around 200 million T cells.

Points from the study as a whole: The authors later found HLA-associated TCR beta chains more clonally expanded than equally common others.

This TCR was sampled from a man aged 18 to 29 in good health and CMV-seronegative. The V call is TRBV28, the J call TRBJ2-7; a weak D match, TRBD2 (7 bases). Sequencing was done on a sample of PBMCs. DNA of the CDR3: TGTGCCAGCACCTTAGGGGGGGAGGGCCGGTACGAGCAGTACTTC. It translates to CASTLGGEGRYEQYF.